This is a list of T cell receptor beta chains from one sample in a study of beta chain features in type 1 diabetes. Measured with immunoSEQ multiplex PCR; TCRdb has only the in-frame clones, and not every one. The sample holds over 300,000 clones; 9.3% are singletons and the top ten take roughly 0.99%. The sequencing input was central memory CD4+ T cells from blood. Receptor source: a man aged 30-40 years with type 1 diabetes. Both conserved end residues are part of each CDR3.

J gene: TRBJ1-1; V gene: TRBV2; CDR3 protein: CASSASRSNTEAFF
J gene: TRBJ2-4; V gene: TRBV7-9; CDR3 protein: CASSFGTGGVLAKNIQYF
J gene: TRBJ2-7; V gene: TRBV4-3; CDR3 protein: CASSQDPQGEQYF
J gene: TRBJ2-3; V gene: TRBV4-3; CDR3 protein: CASSQDPRSTDTQYF
J gene: TRBJ2-2; V gene: TRBV4-3; CDR3 protein: CASSQGQSNTGELFF
J gene: TRBJ1-5; V gene: TRBV19; CDR3 protein: CASSRTPQSNQPQHF
J gene: TRBJ2-4; V gene: TRBV7-6; CDR3 protein: CASSLTSGGNRQYF
J gene: TRBJ1-5; V gene: TRBV11-2; CDR3 protein: CASSLDLGQPQHF
J gene: TRBJ2-1; V gene: TRBV5-4; CDR3 protein: CASSLGAGSSYNEQFF
J gene: TRBJ1-1; V gene: TRBV5-8; CDR3 protein: CASSLGGKLTEAFF
J gene: TRBJ2-4; V gene: TRBV6-6; CDR3 protein: CASSRDNEDIQYF
J gene: TRBJ2-1; V gene: TRBV7-6; CDR3 protein: CASSSRQGTHNEQFF
J gene: TRBJ2-7; V gene: TRBV28; CDR3 protein: CASRLYQEQYF
J gene: TRBJ2-7; V gene: TRBV11-2; CDR3 protein: CASSPTRENEQYF
J gene: TRBJ2-1; V gene: TRBV6-6; CDR3 protein: CAIRGGSSYNEQFF
J gene: TRBJ1-1; V gene: TRBV9; CDR3 protein: CASSPMGRMNTEAFF
J gene: TRBJ2-7; V gene: TRBV29-1; CDR3 protein: CSVETADYEQYF
J gene: TRBJ1-6; V gene: TRBV25-1; CDR3 protein: CASSDRTGDNSPLHF
J gene: TRBJ2-3; V gene: TRBV7-2; CDR3 protein: CASSLERARASTDTQYF